The 22 T cell receptor beta chains listed next were all sequenced from one sample in a study of T cells after yellow fever vaccination. TCRdb redid the calling of the 5' RACE reads with MiXCR, one entry per CDR3 protein. The profile shows about 16,000 distinct CDR3 sequences, about 4% of them singletons. The specimen comprised PBMCs, either bulk or a sorted T-cell subset (CD4+, CD8+, memory, or dextramer-sorted; not recorded which), sampled 15 days after the yellow fever booster vaccination. Receptor source: a man younger than 40 who received the YFV17D yellow fever vaccine.

This clonotype was seen many times. The chain recombines TRBV5-1 with TRBJ2-1; TRBD1 is a possible D gene (6 bases). Germline CDR1 SGHRS, CDR2 YFSETQ. The V gene lost 6 bases and the J gene lost 0 bases, with 10 bases spanning the gap. This CDR3 has 14 amino acids. Here the CDR3 reads CASMRTDSYNEQFF. In nucleotides, the CDR3 is TGCGCCAGCATGAGGACAGACTCCTACAATGAGCAGTTCTTC.

In its sample, this clonotype was seen many times. The chain combines TRBV29-1 with TRBJ1-1; possible D gene TRBD1, 6 bases. The V and J ends lost 6 bases and 3 bases respectively, with 17 bases between them. Germline assignment: CDR1 SQVTM and CDR2 ANQGSEA. CDR3 length equals 14 residues. The CDR3 loop is CSVEQGFGDTEAFF. The CDR3 DNA reads TGCAGCGTAGAACAGGGTTTTGGTGACACTGAAGCTTTCTTT.

At least ten counts were recorded for this clonotype. The genes are TRBV10-3 and TRBJ2-7, with 13 bases fitting TRBD2. V dropped 2 bases and J dropped 5; count of bases not matched to a gene: 6. CDR3 length equals 16 residues. The germline V gene has CDR1 ENHRY and CDR2 SYGVKD. The CDR3, as DNA: TGTGCCATCAGTGAGCCCGGGACTAGCGGGAATCACGAGCAGTACTTC. Its protein is CAISEPGTSGNHEQYF.

This clonotype was recorded at least ten times. V gene TRBV19 combines with J gene TRBJ2-4, with D perhaps matching TRBD1 (7 bases). CDR1 is LNHDA and CDR2 is SQIVND in the germline V gene (reference sequence). The CDR3 consists of 16 residues. Trimming cost V 0 bases and J 2 bases, with 11 bases left between them. This CDR3 is CASSIEAGGTKNIQYF. The CDR3 DNA reads TGTGCCAGTAGTATAGAAGCAGGGGGGACCAAAAACATTCAGTACTTC.

Many counts were recorded for this clonotype. V is TRBV29-1 and J is TRBJ2-7; weak D call: TRBD2 (6 bases). The length of the CDR3 is 15 residues. Trimming removed 5 bases at V and 0 bases at J, with 17 bases between. Germline loops: CDR1 SQVTM, CDR2 ANQGSEA. In nucleotides, the CDR3 is TGCAGCGTTCGCGGGATGGAAACCAACTCCTACGAGCAGTACTTC. Amino acid sequence: CSVRGMETNSYEQYF.

This clonotype was recorded many times. The J gene is TRBJ2-2, the V gene TRBV7-2, with 13 positions matching TRBD2. This CDR3 comprises 15 residues. From germline, CDR1 is SGHTA and CDR2 FQGNSA. The junction had 2 bases not matched to a gene; V was cut back by 5 bases and J by 5 bases. The chain's CDR3 is CASSGGLAGTGELFF. The CDR3 DNA follows: TGTGCCAGCAGCGGGGGACTAGCGGGAACCGGGGAGCTGTTTTTT.

There are many counts of this clonotype. The gene calls are TRBV7-2 and TRBJ2-3; tentative D call: TRBD2 (5 bases). Between the trimmed V and J ends, which lost 0 bases and 4 bases, there was a span of 8 bases. The CDR3 loop spans 14 amino acids. CDR1 is SGHTA and CDR2 is FQGNSA in the germline V gene. CDR3 DNA: TGTGCCAGCAGCTTAGCGCTAGCTTCAGATACGCAGTATTTT. Translation gives CASSLALASDTQYF.

This clonotype was picked up many times. The rearrangement joins TRBV27 to TRBJ2-7, with 11 positions matching TRBD2. CDR3 length equals 19 residues. The germline V gene has CDR1 MNHEY and CDR2 SMNVEV (reference sequence). The junction had 17 bases not matched to a gene; V was cut back by 6 bases and J by 1 base. For the CDR3, the DNA is TGTGCCAGCAGCAAGGGGGGGTTCCTAGCGGGAGGTAGTTCCTACGAGCAGTACTTC. This encodes CASSKGGFLAGGSSYEQYF.

In this sample, this clonotype turned up many times. The chain combines TRBV11-2 with TRBJ2-7; D call uncertain. Between the trimmed V and J ends, which lost 5 bases and 6 bases, there was a span of 17 bases. Germline CDR1 reads SGHAT; CDR2 reads FQNNGV. This CDR3 spans 14 amino acids. For the CDR3, the DNA is TGTGCCAGCAGCCCTGGTTTCGGCGCTTCCGAGCAGTACTTC. Its protein product is CASSPGFGASEQYF.

The genes are TRBV7-9 and TRBJ2-5, with TRBD2 matching over 9 bases. Per the germline V gene, CDR1 is SEHNR and CDR2 is FQNEAQ (reference sequence). V dropped 4 bases and J dropped 2; count of bases not matched to a gene: 5. This CDR3 region has 15 residues. The CDR3 DNA reads TGTGCCAGCAGCTCTAGACTAGCGGTACAAGAGACCCAGTACTTC. This codes for CASSSRLAVQETQYF. Full variable domain (rest looked up from reference TRBV7-9 and TRBJ2-5): DTGVSQNPRHKITKRGQNVTFRCDPISEHNRLYWYRQTLGQGPEFLTYFQNEAQLEKSRLLSDRFSAERPKGSFSTLEIQRTEQGDSAMYLCASSSRLAVQETQYFGPGTRLLVL.

This clonotype was recorded many times. The V gene is TRBV5-1, the J gene TRBJ2-5; 8 bases match TRBD2. Trimming cost V 0 bases and J 2 bases; bases outside gene matches: 3. This CDR3 has 15 amino acids. Germline CDR1 and CDR2: SGHRS and YFSETQ. CDR3 nucleotides: TGCGCCAGCAGCTTGGGGTCGGGGGGGCAAGAGACCCAGTACTTC. It codes for CASSLGSGGQETQYF.

This clonotype was picked up many times. The CDR3 nucleotides read TGCAGTGCTAGGGGTGCCTCGGACAGGGGGCGTTCAAGCTCCTACAATGAGCAGTTCTTC. Encoded protein: CSARGASDRGRSSSYNEQFF. The rearrangement joins TRBV20-1 to TRBJ2-1, with TRBD1 matching over 11 bases. Germline lookup yields CDR1 DFQATT and CDR2 SNEGSKA (reference sequence). V lost 3 bases to trimming and J lost 0 bases; unmatched junction nucleotides: 16. The CDR3 is 20 amino acids.

This clonotype was counted ten times or more. The chain uses TRBV20-1 and TRBJ2-3; D gene ambiguous. CDR1 is DFQATT, CDR2 SNEGSKA, per germline (reference sequence). V lost 6 bases and J 1 base, leaving 11 bases between the germline ends. The CDR3 sequence is 13 residues long. CDR3 region: CSASIPGTDTQYF. Written as DNA, the CDR3 is TGCAGTGCCTCAATACCTGGCACAGATACGCAGTATTTT.

Ten or more counts support this clonotype. The chain links TRBV4-1 to TRBJ1-6; D ambiguous. The CDR3 has 12 residues. Per the germline V gene, CDR1 is MGHRA and CDR2 is YSYEKL. Between the trimmed V and J ends, which lost 3 bases and 7 bases, there was a span of 4 bases. CDR3 DNA sequence: TGCGCCAGCAGCCACGGGAATTCACCCCTCCACTTT. Encoded protein: CASSHGNSPLHF.

This clonotype is medium-sized within its sample. The chain joins TRBV10-3 to TRBJ2-7; D call uncertain. This CDR3 comprises 13 residues. CDR1 and CDR2 (germline): ENHRY, SYGVKD. Trimming removed 6 bases at V and 0 bases at J, with 9 bases between. The CDR3 DNA reads as TGTGCCATCAGCGACCTTGACTCCTACGAGCAGTACTTC. Translation gives CAISDLDSYEQYF.

This clonotype has ten or more counts. The chain joins TRBV4-3 to TRBJ2-7, with 9 bases matching TRBD1. The germline gives CDR1 LGHNA, CDR2 YSLEER. Trimming at V came to 1 base and at J to 0 bases, leaving 4 bases not matched to a gene. This CDR3 spans 16 amino acids. The CDR3, as DNA: TGCGCCAGCAGCCAAGGAGTACAGGGGGCCTCCTACGAGCAGTACTTC. Residues: CASSQGVQGASYEQYF.

This clonotype has a count of ten or more. The chain recombines TRBV19 with TRBJ1-2; tentatively, D is TRBD1 (5 bases). Germline V gene lookup returns CDR1 LNHDA and CDR2 SQIVND (reference sequence). The CDR3 loop spans 13 amino acids. The ends were cut back, 6 bases at V and 5 bases at J, with 13 bases in the middle. The CDR3 DNA reads TGTGCCAGTAGCCCCGGGGGGTTATATGGCTACACCTTC. Translation gives CASSPGGLYGYTF. The full variable domain, its missing parts supplied by reference TRBV19 and TRBJ1-2, is DGGITQSPKYLFRKEGQNVTLSCEQNLNHDAMYWYRQDPGQGLRLIYYSQIVNDFQKGDIAEGYSVSREKKESFPLTVTSAQKNPTAFYLCASSPGGLYGYTFGSGTRLTVV.

Comments on this clonotype: One end of the junction does not line up with germline, which may come from a read error. This chain connects TRBV3-1 to TRBJ2-2; 7 nucleotides line up with TRBD1. The length of the CDR3 is 19 residues. Germline V lookup: CDR1 LGHDT, CDR2 YNNKEL (reference sequence). The chain's CDR3 is CASCQEARGTVANTGELFF. CDR3 nucleotide sequence: TGTGCCAGCTGCCAAGAAGCTCGAGGGACAGTCGCGAACACCGGGGAGCTGTTTTTT.

This clonotype was counted at least ten times. The chain employs TRBV10-3 and TRBJ1-2, with D tentatively TRBD1 (5 bases). The CDR3 sequence is 17 residues long. Trimming took off 0 bases at V and 1 base at J, with 15 bases between the two ends. The germline CDR1 and CDR2 sequences are ENHRY and SYGVKD. The CDR3 is CAISESSAPGGNYGYTF. The DNA for the CDR3 is TGTGCCATCAGTGAGTCGTCGGCCCCCGGGGGTAACTATGGCTACACCTTC.

This clonotype appeared many times. V gene TRBV3-1 combines with J gene TRBJ2-7; TRBD2 might be the D (6 bases). The CDR3 sequence is 15 residues long. CDR1 and CDR2 from the germline V gene are LGHDT and YNNKEL (reference sequence). Deletions cut 0 bases from V and 3 bases from J, with 12 bases between. CDR3 amino acids: CASSQDSRGNYEQYF. In nucleotides, the CDR3 is TGTGCCAGCAGCCAAGATTCTCGCGGGAACTACGAGCAGTACTTC.

The V and J genes are TRBV6-1 and TRBJ2-2; D not resolved. The germline gives CDR1 MNHNS, CDR2 SASEGT. V was trimmed by 6 bases and J by 2 bases, leaving 10 bases between them. This CDR3 spans 14 amino acids. The CDR3 here is CASSRAGNTGELFF. CDR3 coding DNA: TGTGCCAGCAGCCGCGCCGGCAACACCGGGGAGCTGTTTTTT.

This clonotype was observed at least ten times. V usage is TRBV5-6 and J usage is TRBJ2-1; TRBD2 matches at 8 bases. The CDR3 loop spans 16 amino acids. The V gene's germline CDR1 is SGHDT and CDR2 YYEEEE. V lost 3 bases, J lost 2 bases, and 7 bases stayed unmatched. DNA for the CDR3: TGTGCCAGCAGCTCAGGTCCGGGAGGGCCCTACAATGAGCAGTTCTTC. Protein sequence: CASSSGPGGPYNEQFF.